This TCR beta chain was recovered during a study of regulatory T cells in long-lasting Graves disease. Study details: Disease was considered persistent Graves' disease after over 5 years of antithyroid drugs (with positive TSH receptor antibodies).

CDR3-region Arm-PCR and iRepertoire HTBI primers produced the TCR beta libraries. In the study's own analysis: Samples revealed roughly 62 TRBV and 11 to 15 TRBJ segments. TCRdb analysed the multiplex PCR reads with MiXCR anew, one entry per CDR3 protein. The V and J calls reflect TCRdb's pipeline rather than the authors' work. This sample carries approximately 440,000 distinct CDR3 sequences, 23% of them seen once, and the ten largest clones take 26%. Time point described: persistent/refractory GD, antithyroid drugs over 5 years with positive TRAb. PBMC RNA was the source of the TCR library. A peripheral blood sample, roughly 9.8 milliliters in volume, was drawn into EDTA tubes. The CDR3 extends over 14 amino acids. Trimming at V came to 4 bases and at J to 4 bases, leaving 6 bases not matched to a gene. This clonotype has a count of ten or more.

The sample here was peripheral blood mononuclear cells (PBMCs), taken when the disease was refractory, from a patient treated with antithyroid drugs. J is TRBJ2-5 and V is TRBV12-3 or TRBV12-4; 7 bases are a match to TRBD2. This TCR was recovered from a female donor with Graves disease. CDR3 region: CASSSGLVGETQYF. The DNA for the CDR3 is TGTGCCAGCAGTTCCGGACTAGTAGGAGAGACCCAGTACTTC.